Listed here are 15 T cell receptor beta chains from one sample, sequenced in a study of blood T cell repertoires in COVID-19. Clones were sequenced by immunoSEQ multiplex PCR, and TCRdb holds only the in-frame ones, with some missing. The sample carries 150,000 to 200,000 clones, about 90% recorded once. The sample was peripheral blood. Receptors originate from a woman aged 70-85 years with acute or convalescent COVID-19.

The genes are TRBV5-4 and TRBJ1-1; 7 bases match TRBD1. J was trimmed by 5 bases and V by 0 bases; bases with no gene match: 4. CDR3 length: 14 residues. Germline assignment: CDR1 SGHNT and CDR2 YYREEE (reference sequence). Here the CDR3 DNA reads TGTGCCAGCAGCTTGGAAGGGGGCAGGACTGAAGCTTTCTTT. The encoded protein is CASSLEGGRTEAFF.

This clone came up once. The chain is built from TRBV24-1 and TRBJ2-6, with TRBD1 as a possible D gene (5 bases). The CDR3 runs to 14 residues. In germline, CDR1 is KGHDR, CDR2 SFDVKD. V lost 3 bases, J lost 4 bases, and 6 bases lay in between. CDR3 region: CATSDRTGANVLTF. CDR3 coding DNA: TGTGCCACCAGTGATCGGACAGGGGCCAACGTCCTGACTTTC.

The chain carries TRBV5-4 and TRBJ1-3; D ambiguous. This CDR3 spans 12 amino acids. Germline V lookup: CDR1 SGHNT, CDR2 YYREEE (reference sequence). The germline V and J ends were trimmed by 4 bases and 2 bases, with 4 bases remaining between them. The CDR3 sequence is CASSEPGNTIYF. For the CDR3, the DNA is TGTGCCAGCAGCGAGCCTGGAAACACCATATATTTT.

DNA of the CDR3: TGTGCCAGCAGCTTAGGAGTCTCTGGAAACACCATATATTTT. It is translated as CASSLGVSGNTIYF. J is TRBJ1-3 and V is TRBV7-2, with D uncertain. Trimming shortened V by 1 base and J by 0 bases, and 4 bases separated the two germline ends. The CDR3 totals 14 residues. Germline V gene data show CDR1 as SGHTA and CDR2 as FQGNSA.

This chain connects TRBV4-1 to TRBJ2-2, with D uncertain. This CDR3 has 14 residues. CDR1 and CDR2 (germline): MGHRA, YSYEKL. V was clipped by 5 bases and J by 3 bases, with 10 bases between them. This chain's CDR3 is CASSARFDTGELFF. Here the CDR3 DNA reads TGCGCCAGCAGCGCGAGATTTGACACCGGGGAGCTGTTTTTT.

The genes are TRBV2 and TRBJ1-5; tentatively, D is TRBD1 (6 bases). The germline V gene has CDR1 SNHLY and CDR2 FYNNEI. V dropped 4 bases and J dropped 3 bases, with 10 bases sitting between them. This CDR3 region has 14 residues. The CDR3 protein is CASSVQGINQPQHF. CDR3 bases: TGTGCCAGCAGTGTCCAGGGGATCAATCAGCCCCAGCATTTT.

The chain couples TRBV5-1 to TRBJ2-7, with TRBD2 matching over 8 bases. V dropped 1 base and J dropped 4; count of bases not matched to a gene: 7. The V gene's germline CDR1 is SGHRS and CDR2 YFSETQ. The CDR3 spans 15 residues. In nucleotides, the CDR3 is TGCGCCAGCAGCTTGTTCACTAGCGGTATGTACGAGCAGTACTTC. Translated, it gives CASSLFTSGMYEQYF.

The chain links TRBV3-1 (or the pseudogene TRBV3-2) to TRBJ1-1; tentative D call: TRBD1 (5 bases). Trimming left V 9 bases short and J 0 bases short, with 11 bases between. The germline CDR1 and CDR2 sequences are LGHDT and YNNKEL (reference sequence). The CDR3 has 13 residues. CDR3 DNA: TGTGCCAGTGGGGCGGGGATGAACACTGAAGCTTTCTTT. Translation gives CASGAGMNTEAFF.

The chain carries TRBV28 and TRBJ1-5, with 7 bases fitting TRBD1. Looked up from germline, CDR1 is MDHEN and CDR2 is SYDVKM. V lost 3 bases, J lost 6 bases, and 8 bases stayed unmatched. This CDR3 comprises 15 residues. DNA of the CDR3: TGTGCCAGCAGTTTGGCAGGGGGTGAGGGTCAGCCCCAGCATTTT. It specifies CASSLAGGEGQPQHF. Complete variable domain (other parts from reference TRBV28 and TRBJ1-5): DVKVTQSSRYLVKRTGEKVFLECVQDMDHENMFWYRQDPGLGLRLIYFSYDVKMKEKGDIPEGYSVSREKKERFSLILESASTNQTSMYLCASSLAGGEGQPQHFGDGTRLSIL.

The chain couples TRBV11-2 to TRBJ2-1; weak D call: TRBD1 (5 bases). There are 15 residues in the CDR3. V lost 5 bases and J 8 bases, leaving 19 bases between the germline ends. Germline CDR1 reads SGHAT; CDR2 reads FQNNGV. The CDR3 sequence: CASSPWGGRGYEQFF. The DNA of the CDR3 is TGTGCCAGCAGCCCCTGGGGCGGAAGGGGTTATGAGCAGTTCTTC. Combining the CDR3 with reference TRBV11-2 and TRBJ2-1 gives the whole variable domain EAGVAQSPRYKIIEKRQSVAFWCNPISGHATLYWYQQILGQGPKLLIQFQNNGVVDDSQLPKDRFSAERLKGVDSTLKIQPAKLEDSAVYLCASSPWGGRGYEQFFGPGTRLTVL.

This chain links TRBV5-1 with TRBJ1-4, with D possibly being TRBD1 (6 bases). V gave up 3 bases and J gave up 3 bases, with 12 bases separating them. The CDR3 sequence is 15 residues long. Germline CDR1 SGHRS, CDR2 YFSETQ. In nucleotides, the CDR3 is TGCGCCAGCAGCTCTCAAAACAGGGCTAATGAAAAACTGTTTTTT. Translation gives CASSSQNRANEKLFF.

This clone has only one observation. The chain employs TRBV19 and TRBJ2-3; D is unclear. This CDR3 comprises 13 residues. V dropped 5 bases and J dropped 0 bases, with 6 bases sitting between them. The germline V gene has CDR1 LNHDA and CDR2 SQIVND (reference sequence). The CDR3 loop reads CASSSPSTDTQYF. CDR3 sequence (DNA): TGTGCCAGTAGTTCCCCTAGCACAGATACGCAGTATTTT. The whole variable domain, filled in from reference TRBV19 and TRBJ2-3, reads DGGITQSPKYLFRKEGQNVTLSCEQNLNHDAMYWYRQDPGQGLRLIYYSQIVNDFQKGDIAEGYSVSREKKESFPLTVTSAQKNPTAFYLCASSSPSTDTQYFGPGTRLTVL.

The genes are TRBV19 and TRBJ1-4; possible D gene TRBD1, 5 bases. Germline V gene lookup returns CDR1 LNHDA and CDR2 SQIVND (reference sequence). CDR3 size: 14 residues. Between the trimmed V and J ends, which lost 9 bases and 8 bases, there was a span of 19 bases. The CDR3 is CASRKQGGDEKLFF. The CDR3 region has the DNA TGTGCCAGCAGAAAGCAGGGAGGAGACGAAAAACTGTTTTTT.

The chain carries TRBV6-2 or TRBV6-3 and TRBJ1-5; D is uncertain. The CDR3 is 14 amino acids. V lost 3 bases and J lost 6, with 12 bases in between. The germline gives CDR1 MNHEY, CDR2 SVGEGT. In DNA, the CDR3 is TGTGCCAGCAGTTATGCGGGGTTTGCTCAGCCCCAGCATTTT. Encoded protein: CASSYAGFAQPQHF.

The gene calls are TRBV27 and TRBJ2-7; TRBD2 aligns across 9 bases. V shed 2 bases, J shed 6 bases, and the junction held 8 bases outside the gene matches. The CDR3 consists of 15 residues. CDR1 is MNHEY and CDR2 is SMNVEV in the germline V gene (reference sequence). CDR3 DNA: TGTGCCAGCAGTTTAACGGGACTAGCCGTTCGCGAGCAGTACTTC. Translated: CASSLTGLAVREQYF.